This T cell receptor beta chain was identified during a study of OX40 agonist ivuxolimab in advanced cancers. Study details: Patients were dosed with the agonistic anti-OX40 (CD134) antibody ivuxolimab. The dose of intravenous ivuxolimab that patients received every 2 weeks ranged from 0.01 to 10 mg/kg. The eligibility criteria allowed prior anti-PD-1, anti-PD-L1 or anti-CTLA-4 therapy, and around 40% had some.

TCRdb's copy holds only in-frame clones and misses some; the assay was immunoSEQ multiplex PCR. The data hold tens of thousands of clones, with about 90% observed a single time. Patients were ruled out by autoimmune disease history or systemic immunosuppression. The input for sequencing was CD4+ or CD8+ T cells sorted from blood, taken in a trial of the OX40 agonist ivuxolimab. This receptor was identified in an adult with an advanced solid tumor such as melanoma, head and neck, liver or kidney cancer.

For the CDR3, the DNA is TGTGCCAGCACCCAGATCGCAGATACGCAGTATTTT. Translation gives CASTQIADTQYF. This chain uses TRBV7-9 with TRBJ2-3, with D hard to call. The CDR3 contains 12 residues. Germline V gene sequence: CDR1 SEHNR, CDR2 FQNEAQ (reference sequence). V was trimmed by 7 bases and J by 4 bases, leaving 9 bases between them.